The 2 T cell receptor beta chains listed next were all sequenced from one sample in a study of Ad26.COV2.S vaccination and SARS-CoV-2 variants. The protocol was immunoSEQ multiplex PCR, while the TCRdb copy is restricted to in-frame clones and leaves out a portion. The sample lists around 340,000 clones, 75% to 90% occurring once. As for treatment: roughly 19 received Ad26.COV2.S at low or high dose, single or two shots; five or six received placebo; per-sample allocation not given. Sampling was done on day 63 after the first vaccine or placebo injection. The material was peripheral blood, obtained in a trial of Ad26.COV2.S vaccine versus placebo. The receptors were gathered from a person between 18 and 60 years old who received the Ad26.COV2.S COVID-19 vaccine or a placebo.

CDR3 in DNA: TGTGCCAGCAGCCCATCCATCGGAGGTGGGCGAGCTTTCTTT. This sequence encodes CASSPSIGGGRAFF. The rearrangement links TRBV27 to TRBJ1-1, with D unresolved. Trimming cost V 6 bases and J 10 bases, with 21 bases left between them. The CDR3 totals 14 residues. The germline gives CDR1 MNHEY, CDR2 SMNVEV (reference sequence).

The chain has TRBV5-1 and TRBJ2-7; TRBD2 matches 10 bases. V lost 5 bases and J lost 1; bases outside the gene matches: 15. Per the germline V gene, CDR1 is SGHRS and CDR2 is YFSETQ. The CDR3 runs to 18 residues. The CDR3 loop is CASRSRTGTAGGSYEQYF. The CDR3 nucleotides are TGCGCCAGCAGATCCCGGACAGGGACAGCGGGAGGGTCCTACGAGCAGTACTTC.